This T cell receptor (beta chain) was identified in a study of shared clonotypes between healthy human individuals. Study-wide points: Generation probabilities of non-shared clonotypes were lower (relative to those shared by all four donors).

For this clone: Its antigen is not identified.

CDR3 length: 16 residues. V lost 0 bases and J lost 3; bases outside the gene matches: 3. Germline CDR1 MNHEY, CDR2 SVGAGI. Over several immunoSEQ plates, each subset's genomic DNA was distributed in even portions. Assay: immunoSEQ multiplex PCR; the TCRdb copy retains only in-frame clones and omits some. This sample has approximately 2.1 million clones, with approximately 93% found just once. This clonotype was sampled from a man aged 18-30 years in good health. Some clones in this sample may be carry-over from other donors' samples. The gene calls are TRBV6-5 and TRBJ2-7, with 12 bases matching TRBD2. The sample comprised naive CD4+ T cells from PBMCs. As to subset: CD45RA+ positively selected. The CDR3 DNA reads TGTGCCAGCAGTTACTCAGGACTAGCGGGGCGCTACGAGCAGTACTTC. As protein: CASSYSGLAGRYEQYF.